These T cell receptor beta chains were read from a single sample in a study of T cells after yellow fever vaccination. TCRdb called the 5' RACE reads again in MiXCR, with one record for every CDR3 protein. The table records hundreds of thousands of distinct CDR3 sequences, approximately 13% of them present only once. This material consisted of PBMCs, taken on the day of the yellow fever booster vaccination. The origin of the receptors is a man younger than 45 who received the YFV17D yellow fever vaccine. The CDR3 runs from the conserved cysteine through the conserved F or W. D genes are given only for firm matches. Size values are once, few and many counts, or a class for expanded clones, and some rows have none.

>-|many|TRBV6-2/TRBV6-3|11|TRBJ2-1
CASSPLYEQFF
TGTGCCAGCAGCCCCCTCTATGAGCAGTTCTTC
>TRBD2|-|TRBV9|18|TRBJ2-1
CASRPGLAGPPSGNEQFF
TGTGCCAGCCGTCCGGGACTAGCGGGCCCTCCATCCGGGAATGAGCAGTTCTTC
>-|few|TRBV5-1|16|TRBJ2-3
CASSLGRSGGTDTQYF
TGCGCCAGCAGCCTGGGGCGATCAGGGGGCACAGATACGCAGTATTTT
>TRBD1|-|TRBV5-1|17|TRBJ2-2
CASKTGRQAELTGELFF
TGCGCCAGTAAGACAGGGAGACAGGCAGAACTCACCGGGGAGCTGTTTTTT
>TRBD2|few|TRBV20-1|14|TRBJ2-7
CSATTSGRKGEQYF
TGCAGTGCTACGACTAGCGGGCGGAAAGGGGAGCAGTACTTC
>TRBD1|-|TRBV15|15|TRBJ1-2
CATSSRTGVNYGYTF
TGTGCCACCAGCAGTCGGACAGGAGTTAACTATGGCTACACCTTC
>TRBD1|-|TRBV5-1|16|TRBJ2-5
CASSSTGTALFETQYF
TGCGCCAGCAGCTCCACCGGGACAGCCCTATTTGAGACCCAGTACTTC
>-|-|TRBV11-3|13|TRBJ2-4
CASSSERGDIQYF
TGTGCCAGCAGCTCGGAGAGGGGCGACATTCAGTACTTC
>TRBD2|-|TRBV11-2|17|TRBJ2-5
CASSLGLAGEGLETQYF
TGTGCCAGCAGCTTAGGTCTAGCGGGAGAGGGCCTTGAGACCCAGTACTTC
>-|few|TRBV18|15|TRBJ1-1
CASSTTRAGNTEAFF
TGTGCCAGCTCAACCACACGGGCCGGGAACACTGAAGCTTTCTTT
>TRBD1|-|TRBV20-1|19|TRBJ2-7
CSAFPRSVGGTGLSYEQYF
TGCAGTGCTTTCCCCCGGTCCGTCGGTGGGACAGGGTTATCCTACGAGCAGTACTTC
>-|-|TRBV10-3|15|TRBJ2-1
CAISSVGTGRNEQFF
TGTGCCATCAGTTCAGTCGGGACCGGCCGAAATGAGCAGTTCTTC
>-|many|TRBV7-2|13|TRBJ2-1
CASSLGLNNEQFF
TGTGCCAGCAGCCTAGGACTAAACAATGAGCAGTTCTTC
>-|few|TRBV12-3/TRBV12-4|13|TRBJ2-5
CASSFPGRETQYF
TGTGCCAGCAGTTTTCCAGGGCGAGAGACCCAGTACTTC
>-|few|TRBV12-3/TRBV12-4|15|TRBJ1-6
CASTRASTGDSPLHF
TGTGCCAGCACCCGGGCCTCAACTGGGGATTCACCCCTCCACTTT
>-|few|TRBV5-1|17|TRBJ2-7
CASSLRDTSGISYEQYF
TGCGCCAGTTCTCTCCGGGACACGTCCGGGATATCCTACGAGCAGTACTTC
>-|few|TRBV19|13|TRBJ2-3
CASSIDSRDTQYF
TGTGCCAGTAGTATAGATAGTCGAGATACGCAGTATTTT
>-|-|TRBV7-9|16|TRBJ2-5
CASSLEFSSSSETQYF
TGTGCCAGCAGCTTAGAGTTCTCCTCAAGCTCGGAGACCCAGTACTTC
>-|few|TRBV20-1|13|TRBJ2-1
CSARVPPVNEQFF
TGCAGTGCTAGAGTCCCCCCGGTCAATGAGCAGTTCTTC
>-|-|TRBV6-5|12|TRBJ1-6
CASSYPGAPLHF
TGTGCCAGCAGTTACCCCGGGGCTCCCCTCCACTTT
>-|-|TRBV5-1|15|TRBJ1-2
CASSTMTASTYGYTF
TGCGCCAGCAGCACCATGACAGCGAGTACCTATGGCTACACCTTC
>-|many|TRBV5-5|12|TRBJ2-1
CASSFGGIEQFF
TGTGCCAGCAGCTTTGGGGGGATAGAGCAGTTCTTC
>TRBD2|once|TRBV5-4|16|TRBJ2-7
CASSLDPGTSGYEQYF
TGTGCCAGCAGCTTGGATCCCGGGACTAGCGGCTACGAGCAGTACTTC